A selection of T cell receptor beta chains follows, all from one sample in a study of blood T cell repertoires in COVID-19. Data came from immunoSEQ multiplex PCR; TCRdb stores just in-frame clones and leaves some out. The sample lists about 170,000 clones, around nine tenths occurring once. The sample consisted of PBMCs or T cells enriched from blood (not recorded which). These receptors all come from a woman between 18 and 29 years old who had recovered from COVID-19. CDR3s include the opening cysteine and the closing phenylalanine or tryptophan. The order of the fields is V gene, clone size, J gene, D gene, CDR3 DNA, CDR3 protein. The D gene is left open where the match is weak. Rows give clone size only sometimes, using once, few, many, or a class for an expanded clone.

V: TRBV2
size: NA
J: TRBJ1-1
D: NA
DNA: TGTGCCAGCAGGGAAAGACAGCTCATGAACACTGAAGCTTTCTTT
CDR3: CASRERQLMNTEAFF

V: TRBV19
size: NA
J: TRBJ1-1
D: NA
DNA: TGTGCCAGTAGCCTCGACAGGACTAGAGCTGAAGCTTTCTTT
CDR3: CASSLDRTRAEAFF

V: TRBV28
size: once
J: TRBJ1-1
D: TRBD1
DNA: TGTGCCAGCACCCCCGGACAGGGGTTCACTGAAGCTTTCTTT
CDR3: CASTPGQGFTEAFF

V: TRBV29-1
size: NA
J: TRBJ2-2
D: NA
DNA: TGCAGCGTCCGAACTAGGATCGACACCGGGGAGCTGTTTTTT
CDR3: CSVRTRIDTGELFF

V: TRBV19
size: NA
J: TRBJ1-2
D: TRBD1
DNA: TGTGCCAGTAACAGGGGGCTTAGGGATGGCTACACCTTC
CDR3: CASNRGLRDGYTF

V: TRBV18
size: NA
J: TRBJ2-5
D: TRBD2
DNA: TGTGCCAGCTCGCTGATCCGGGCTCGATACTACCTAGCGGGAGGAGAGACCCAGTACTTC
CDR3: CASSLIRARYYLAGGETQYF

V: TRBV5-1
size: NA
J: TRBJ2-2
D: TRBD2
DNA: TGCGCCAGCAGCTTGGAAGGTAGCGGGAGGACCGGGGAGCTGTTTTTT
CDR3: CASSLEGSGRTGELFF

V: TRBV5-5
size: NA
J: TRBJ2-1
D: TRBD1
DNA: TGTGCCAGCAGCCCCGCGGGACAGGGCTACAATGAGCAGTTCTTC
CDR3: CASSPAGQGYNEQFF

V: TRBV30
size: NA
J: TRBJ1-1
D: NA
DNA: TGTGCCTGGACTCCGCGCGGGCCTGGGGTCACTGAAGCTTTCTTT
CDR3: CAWTPRGPGVTEAFF

V: TRBV28
size: NA
J: TRBJ2-5
D: NA
DNA: TGTGCCAGCAGTTTCCGTGAGGTAGCGGACCCCCAAGAGACCCAGTACTTC
CDR3: CASSFREVADPQETQYF

V: TRBV7-8
size: once
J: TRBJ2-7
D: NA
DNA: TGTGCCAGCAGCTTAGTAGGAGGGGGCGCTTCCTACGAGCAGTACTTC
CDR3: CASSLVGGGASYEQYF

V: TRBV7-3
size: NA
J: TRBJ2-1
D: NA
DNA: TGTGCCAGCAGTCCACCGGGTCTCGAGGGAGTGGAGCAGTTCTTC
CDR3: CASSPPGLEGVEQFF

V: TRBV7-6
size: NA
J: TRBJ2-2
D: TRBD1
DNA: TGTGCCAGCAGCCAACAAGGGGACAGGGCGGTCACCGGGGAGCTGTTTTTT
CDR3: CASSQQGDRAVTGELFF

V: TRBV27
size: NA
J: TRBJ1-6
D: TRBD1
DNA: TGTGCCAGCAGTAAAGGGGACAGGGGTAATTCACCCCCCCACTTT
CDR3: CASSKGDRGNSPPHF

V: TRBV7-6
size: NA
J: TRBJ2-1
D: NA
DNA: TGTGCCAGCAGCTTCTTGGACCTCGGGGAGGTCCCGGTTGGTAATGAGCAGTTCTTC
CDR3: CASSFLDLGEVPVGNEQFF

V: TRBV28
size: NA
J: TRBJ2-7
D: TRBD2
DNA: TGTGCCAGCAGTTTGGAAAGCGGGAGGGCCTTACGCTACGAGCAGTACTTC
CDR3: CASSLESGRALRYEQYF

V: TRBV2
size: few
J: TRBJ2-7
D: TRBD2
DNA: TGTGCCAGCAGTGAAAGACTAGCGCCGACCTACGAGCAGTACTTC
CDR3: CASSERLAPTYEQYF

V: TRBV7-2
size: NA
J: TRBJ2-3
D: NA
DNA: TGTGCCAGCAGCCTGGGTGTGAGGGGGCGGGGCCGTGGAAATACGCAGTATTTT
CDR3: CASSLGVRGRGRGNTQYF

V: TRBV6-6
size: NA
J: TRBJ1-2
D: TRBD1
DNA: TGTGCCAGCAGCCGACCGACGACGGGACAGGGATATCGTGGCCACACCTTC
CDR3: CASSRPTTGQGYRGHTF

V: TRBV28
size: NA
J: TRBJ2-5
D: TRBD2
DNA: TGTGCCAGCAGTTTATTTGTAGCGGGGGCTATGAGGGAGACCCAGTACTTC
CDR3: CASSLFVAGAMRETQYF

V: TRBV13
size: NA
J: TRBJ2-6
D: NA
DNA: TGTGCCAGCAGCTTACGGGGCTCTGGGGCCAACGTCCTGACTTTC
CDR3: CASSLRGSGANVLTF

V: TRBV29-1
size: NA
J: TRBJ1-2
D: TRBD1
DNA: TGCAGCGTGGACAGGGGGGGGCCGAATGGCTACACCTTC
CDR3: CSVDRGGPNGYTF

V: TRBV7-2
size: NA
J: TRBJ2-1
D: NA
DNA: TGTGCCAGCAGCTCTTATTCTTACAATGAGCAGTTCTTC
CDR3: CASSSYSYNEQFF

V: TRBV2
size: NA
J: TRBJ2-2
D: NA
DNA: TGTGCCAGCAGATCCGGGTCACTAAACACCGGGGAGCTGTTTTTT
CDR3: CASRSGSLNTGELFF

V: TRBV2
size: few
J: TRBJ1-5
D: NA
DNA: TGTGCCAGCAACCGGGACTTTAATCAGCCCCAGCATTTT
CDR3: CASNRDFNQPQHF

V: TRBV19
size: NA
J: TRBJ1-5
D: TRBD1
DNA: TGTGCCAGTAGGGGGACAGGGGCAGGCAATCAGCCCCAGCATTTT
CDR3: CASRGTGAGNQPQHF

V: TRBV24-1
size: NA
J: TRBJ2-5
D: NA
DNA: TGTGCCACCAGTGGTCAGGAAGAGACCCAGTACTTC
CDR3: CATSGQEETQYF

V: TRBV18
size: NA
J: TRBJ2-3
D: TRBD2
DNA: TGTGCCAGCTCACCACAAATGAGCGGGAGTAACCCAGATACGCAGTATTTT
CDR3: CASSPQMSGSNPDTQYF

V: TRBV4-1
size: NA
J: TRBJ2-7
D: NA
DNA: TGCGCCAGCAGCCAAGGGCAGTTCCCCTCCTACGAGCAGTACTTC
CDR3: CASSQGQFPSYEQYF

V: TRBV5-6
size: NA
J: TRBJ2-2
D: TRBD1
DNA: TGTGCCAGCAGCTTCCGGGACAGGGGATATGCCGGGGAGCTGTTTTTT
CDR3: CASSFRDRGYAGELFF

V: TRBV30
size: NA
J: TRBJ2-7
D: TRBD2
DNA: TGTGCCTGGGTAGCGGGGCAAGCCTACGAGCAGTACTTC
CDR3: CAWVAGQAYEQYF

V: TRBV6-4
size: NA
J: TRBJ1-6
D: NA
DNA: TGTGCCAGCAGTGACGAGGCGGCCAATTCACCCCTCCACTTT
CDR3: CASSDEAANSPLHF

V: TRBV27
size: NA
J: TRBJ2-2
D: NA
DNA: TGTGCCAGCCGACCCAGACGGGGAAACACCGGGGAGCTGTTTTTT
CDR3: CASRPRRGNTGELFF

V: TRBV3-1/TRBV3-2
size: NA
J: TRBJ2-7
D: NA
DNA: TGTGCCAGCAGCCAAGCTAGCTTCGAGCAGTACTTC
CDR3: CASSQASFEQYF

V: TRBV9
size: NA
J: TRBJ2-1
D: NA
DNA: TGTGCCAGCAGCGTAGCAGATGTCAACGAGCAGTTCTTC
CDR3: CASSVADVNEQFF

V: TRBV3-1/TRBV3-2
size: NA
J: TRBJ2-3
D: NA
DNA: TGTGCCAGCAGCCGTGGAGGTGCGCAGTATTTT
CDR3: CASSRGGAQYF

V: TRBV5-4
size: few
J: TRBJ2-7
D: NA
DNA: TGTGCCAGCAGCTTGTTAGGTTGGCCCTCGGGAGAGCAGTACTTC
CDR3: CASSLLGWPSGEQYF

V: TRBV18
size: NA
J: TRBJ1-1
D: NA
DNA: TGTGCCAGCTCACCAGGGGGCGGGAGGACTGAAGCTTTCTTT
CDR3: CASSPGGGRTEAFF

V: TRBV30
size: NA
J: TRBJ1-1
D: NA
DNA: TGTGCCTGGAGTGTTTCGCCAGCCCGGGGGACTGAAGCTTTCTTT
CDR3: CAWSVSPARGTEAFF

V: TRBV5-8
size: NA
J: TRBJ2-7
D: TRBD1
DNA: TGTGCCAGCAGTACCCGACCAGGGGGCTACGAGCAGTACTTC
CDR3: CASSTRPGGYEQYF

V: TRBV10-3
size: few
J: TRBJ1-5
D: TRBD1
DNA: TGTGCCATCAGAGCGACAGGGGATAGCAATCAGCCCCAGCATTTT
CDR3: CAIRATGDSNQPQHF